This T cell receptor beta chain was captured in a study of neurological immune-mediated disorders. This clonotype was seen repeatedly, ten times or more. The target antigen is unknown. General observations from the study: No sharing of CDR3 amino acid sequences was observed among expanded clones across subjects, suggesting private repertoires in all groups.

TCRdb reprocessed the 5' RACE reads with MiXCR, giving one entry per CDR3 protein. The sample holds about 74,000 distinct CDR3 sequences, around 5.2% seen once. V lost 4 bases and J lost 6, with 14 bases in between. CDR3 size: 14 residues. Germline values: CDR1 LGHNA, CDR2 YSLEER. The TCR originated in a man aged 18 to 35 with multiple sclerosis. The sequencing input was PBMCs. The gene calls are TRBV4-3 and TRBJ2-3; D is ambiguous. CDR3: CASSPETLTDTQYF. In DNA form, the CDR3 reads TGCGCCAGCAGCCCAGAAACCCTAACGGATACGCAGTATTTT.